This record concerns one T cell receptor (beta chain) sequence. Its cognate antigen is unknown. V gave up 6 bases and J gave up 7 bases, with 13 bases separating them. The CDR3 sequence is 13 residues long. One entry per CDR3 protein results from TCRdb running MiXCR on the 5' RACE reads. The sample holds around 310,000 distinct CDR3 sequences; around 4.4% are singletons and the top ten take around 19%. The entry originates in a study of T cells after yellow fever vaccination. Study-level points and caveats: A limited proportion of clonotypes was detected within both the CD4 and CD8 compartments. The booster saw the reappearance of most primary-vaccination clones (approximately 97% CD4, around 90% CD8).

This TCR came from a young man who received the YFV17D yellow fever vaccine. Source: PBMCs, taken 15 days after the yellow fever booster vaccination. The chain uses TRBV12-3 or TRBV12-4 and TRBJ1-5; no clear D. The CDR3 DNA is TGTGCCAGCAGCCAACTCGGAATCCAGCCCCAGCATTTT. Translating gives CASSQLGIQPQHF.